This TCR beta chain was retrieved from a study of blood T cell repertoires in COVID-19. Data came from immunoSEQ multiplex PCR; TCRdb stores just in-frame clones and leaves some out. This repertoire shows more than 250,000 clones, 85% to 90% found once; its top ten account for 10%. This CDR3 comprises 16 residues. In germline, CDR1 is KGHSH, CDR2 LQKENI. V was clipped by 3 bases and J by 8 bases; unmatched bases: 10. The sample comprised PBMCs or T cells enriched from blood (not recorded which). The chain couples TRBV18 to TRBJ1-4; 9 bases are a match to TRBD1. The sequence was collected from a woman aged 18-29 years who had recovered from COVID-19. The CDR3 sequence: CASSPGQGGFGEKLFF. The CDR3 coding sequence is TGTGCCAGCTCACCGGGACAGGGCGGGTTTGGCGAAAAACTGTTTTTT. The variable domain in full, with the rest retrieved from reference TRBV18 and TRBJ1-4, is NAGVMQNPRHLVRRRGQEARLRCSPMKGHSHVYWYRQLPEEGLKFMVYLQKENIIDESGMPKERFSAEFPKEGPSILRIQQVVRGDSAAYFCASSPGQGGFGEKLFFGSGTQLSVL.